This section outlines one T cell receptor (beta chain) sequence together with its context. Its antigen is not known. Before the COVID-19 pandemic, during about 2010-2019, CD4+ T cells were taken from unexposed donors. After more than eight days of culture, CD4+ T cells were isolated. TCRdb keeps only in-frame clones here, not all; method: immunoSEQ multiplex PCR. The sample holds 20,000 or so clones, around 81% seen once. Trimming at V came to 5 bases and at J to 4 bases, leaving 4 bases not matched to a gene. The CDR3 extends over 13 amino acids. The germline gives CDR1 LGHNT, CDR2 FRNRAP. The record originates from a study of CD4 T cells in relation to SARS-CoV-2 and coronaviruses.

Sequenced material: CD4+ T cells from PBMCs, cultured in vitro. This chain connects TRBV12-5 to TRBJ1-1, with TRBD1 matching over 7 bases. This sequence originates from a human donor in good health. CDR3 DNA sequence: TGTGCTAGTGGTCCCAGGGGGGGCACTGAAGCTTTCTTT. This sequence encodes CASGPRGGTEAFF.